The 30 T cell receptor beta chains listed next were all sequenced from one sample in a study of blood T cell repertoires in COVID-19. Sequencing used immunoSEQ multiplex PCR; TCRdb keeps in-frame clones, though not all of them. The profile shows roughly 480,000 clones, 75% to 90% of them singletons. Sequencing was done on a sample of peripheral blood. The origin of the receptors is a man younger than 30 with COVID-19, enrolled during active disease.

This chain links TRBV2 with TRBJ2-5, with D uncertain. V was shortened by 7 bases and J by 0 bases, with 9 bases between the two germline ends. Germline V CDR1 and CDR2: SNHLY, FYNNEI. This CDR3 is 13 amino acids long. Written as DNA, the CDR3 is TGTGCCAGCAAATTCGGGTACCAAGAGACCCAGTACTTC. Translated: CASKFGYQETQYF.

This sequence joins TRBV29-1 and TRBJ2-1; 7 bases agree with TRBD1. The CDR3 is 14 amino acids. Trimming cost V 8 bases and J 12 bases; bases outside gene matches: 19. CDR1 is SQVTM and CDR2 is ANQGSEA in the germline V gene. CDR3 in amino acids: CSPPTDRWLSGQFF. CDR3 coding DNA: TGCAGCCCCCCGACGGACAGGTGGTTATCCGGGCAGTTCTTC.

The chain links TRBV7-3 to TRBJ2-7, with a possible D match to TRBD1 (6 bases). Germline CDR1 SGHTA, CDR2 FQGTGA. V was shortened by 3 bases and J by 0 bases, with 15 bases between the two germline ends. CDR3 length equals 16 residues. The DNA for the CDR3 is TGTGCCAGCAGCTTGTCCGGGACACCAAGCTCCTACGAGCAGTACTTC. Translating gives CASSLSGTPSSYEQYF.

This chain links TRBV18 with TRBJ1-1; D remains unclear. Germline V gene lookup returns CDR1 KGHSH and CDR2 LQKENI. The V and J ends lost 2 bases and 6 bases respectively, with 16 bases between them. There are 15 residues in the CDR3. The CDR3 sequence is CASSPAPSLYPEAFF. Written as DNA, the CDR3 is TGTGCCAGCTCACCAGCCCCGAGTCTCTACCCTGAAGCTTTCTTT.

The chain links TRBV5-8 to TRBJ2-5, with a tentative D call TRBD2 (6 bases). V was cut by 1 base and J by 0 bases, with 10 bases left in between. This CDR3 has 15 amino acids. Per the germline V gene, CDR1 is SGHTS and CDR2 is YDEGEE. The CDR3 coding sequence is TGTGCCAGCAGCTTGCAAGGACTATACCAAGAGACCCAGTACTTC. The encoded protein is CASSLQGLYQETQYF.

This CDR3 reads CASSLREQFF. The CDR3 coding sequence is TGTGCCAGCAGTTTACGGGAGCAGTTCTTC. J is TRBJ2-1 and V is TRBV12-3 or TRBV12-4; D ambiguous. Trimming took off 2 bases at V and 10 bases at J, with 3 bases between the two ends. There are 10 residues in the CDR3.

The sample holds one count of this clone. This sequence joins TRBV12-5 and TRBJ1-1; D ambiguous. Germline V lookup: CDR1 LGHNT, CDR2 FRNRAP. This CDR3 spans 13 amino acids. V was pared by 3 bases and J by 4 bases, with 9 bases between. The CDR3 loop is CASGFVGFTEAFF. DNA for the CDR3: TGTGCTAGTGGTTTCGTGGGCTTCACTGAAGCTTTCTTT. Full variable domain (remainder filled in from reference TRBV12-5 and TRBJ1-1): DARVTQTPRHKVTEMGQEVTMRCQPILGHNTVFWYRQTMMQGLELLAYFRNRAPLDDSGMPKDRFSAEMPDATLATLKIQPSEPRDSAVYFCASGFVGFTEAFFGQGTRLTVV.

This chain connects TRBV6-5 to TRBJ1-4, with D unresolved. Germline V gene sequence: CDR1 MNHEY, CDR2 SVGAGI. CDR3 size: 14 residues. V was cut by 6 bases and J by 8 bases, with 16 bases left in between. The CDR3 reads CASRRGPSSEKLFF. CDR3 in DNA: TGTGCCAGCAGGAGAGGACCTAGCTCAGAAAAACTGTTTTTT.

Details on this clone: The same CDR3 can be traced to other DNA sequences in this sample. The chain uses TRBV19 and TRBJ2-3; 12 bases are a match to TRBD2. Germline loops: CDR1 LNHDA, CDR2 SQIVND (reference sequence). J was trimmed by 0 bases and V by 3 bases; bases with no gene match: 1. CDR3 length: 16 residues. For the CDR3, the DNA is TGTGCCAGTAGTATCCTAGCGGGAGGGAGCACAGATACGCAGTATTTT. This gives the protein CASSILAGGSTDTQYF.

This clone was seen a single time. This chain joins TRBV7-9 and TRBJ2-2; D gene ambiguous. With 2 bases removed from V and 6 bases from J, the gap between germline ends came to 16 bases. The CDR3 covers 16 residues. Germline CDR1 and CDR2: SEHNR and FQNEAQ (reference sequence). CDR3 protein: CASSLTVLLGAGELFF. In DNA form, the CDR3 reads TGTGCCAGCAGCTTAACCGTATTGTTGGGCGCCGGGGAGCTGTTTTTT.

The chain combines TRBV6-5 with TRBJ1-2, with 9 positions matching TRBD1. There are 14 residues in the CDR3. The junction had 5 bases not matched to a gene; V was cut back by 6 bases and J by 3 bases. Germline values: CDR1 MNHEY, CDR2 SVGAGI. This CDR3 reads CASSRTGDHYGYTF. The CDR3 bases are TGTGCCAGCAGCCGGACAGGGGACCACTATGGCTACACCTTC.

The chain carries TRBV6-5 and TRBJ1-5, with a tentative D call TRBD1 (5 bases). Germline V CDR1 and CDR2: MNHEY, SVGAGI. Trimming cost V 7 bases and J 3 bases, with 16 bases left between them. This CDR3 contains 15 residues. CDR3 residues: CASKSRQGINQPQHF. The CDR3 DNA sequence: TGTGCCAGCAAGTCCCGCCAGGGTATCAATCAGCCCCAGCATTTT.

The chain joins TRBV24-1 to TRBJ2-2, with 8 bases identical to TRBD1. Losses at the gene ends were 3 bases for V and 6 bases for J; bases not matched to a gene: 5. CDR3 length: 15 amino acids. Germline V gives CDR1 KGHDR, CDR2 SFDVKD. CDR3 sequence reads: CATSDRTGNPGELFF. The CDR3 bases are TGTGCCACCAGTGATCGGACAGGGAATCCCGGGGAGCTGTTTTTT.

The V call is TRBV25-1, the J call TRBJ2-7; D might be TRBD2 (6 bases). V lost 7 bases and J lost 3, with 19 bases in between. The germline CDR1 and CDR2 sequences are MGHDK and SYGVNS. This CDR3 spans 15 amino acids. The CDR3 loop reads CASTSSGSGVYEQYF. The CDR3 DNA follows: TGTGCCAGCACTTCGTCAGGGTCGGGAGTCTACGAGCAGTACTTC.

The V and J genes are TRBV4-1 and TRBJ2-3; TRBD2 matches at 7 bases. Looked up from germline, CDR1 is MGHRA and CDR2 is YSYEKL. Trimming cost V 1 base and J 2 bases; bases outside gene matches: 3. The CDR3 has 15 residues. The CDR3: CASSQVSGVTDTQYF. The CDR3, as DNA: TGCGCCAGCAGCCAAGTGAGCGGGGTCACAGATACGCAGTATTTT.

The chain is built from TRBV11-2 and TRBJ1-6; TRBD1 agrees at 8 bases. The CDR3 is 19 amino acids. The trim removed 3 bases at V and 9 bases at J, leaving 19 bases unmatched. Germline V gene sequence: CDR1 SGHAT, CDR2 FQNNGV. The CDR3: CASSFSRQGAGFGSSPLHF. CDR3 DNA: TGTGCCAGCAGCTTTTCCAGGCAGGGGGCCGGTTTCGGGAGTTCACCCCTCCACTTT.

The chain is built from TRBV10-3 and TRBJ2-1, with 10 nucleotides matching TRBD2. The length of the CDR3 is 14 residues. The germline V gene encodes CDR1 ENHRY and CDR2 SYGVKD. The trim removed 10 bases at V and 7 bases at J, leaving 10 bases unmatched. CDR3 sequence: CATRSGREGNEQFF. CDR3 sequence (DNA): TGTGCCACACGCAGCGGGAGGGAAGGGAATGAGCAGTTCTTC.

The chain employs TRBV5-6 and TRBJ2-1; no clear D gene. The length of the CDR3 is 17 residues. Deletions cut 0 bases from V and 0 bases from J, with 13 bases between. CDR1 and CDR2 from the germline V gene are SGHDT and YYEEEE. The CDR3 DNA reads as TGTGCCAGCAGCTTGGCCGGTGTAGCAAGCTCCTACAATGAGCAGTTCTTC. Translating it yields CASSLAGVASSYNEQFF.

The gene calls are TRBV5-6 and TRBJ1-6; D is unresolved. Germline V gene sequence: CDR1 SGHDT, CDR2 YYEEEE. CDR3 length: 14 residues. Trimming left V 2 bases short and J 9 bases short, with 12 bases between. The chain's CDR3 is CASSFFSGSSPLHF. The CDR3, as DNA: TGTGCCAGCAGCTTCTTCTCAGGTTCTTCACCCCTCCACTTT. Based on the CDR3 plus reference TRBV5-6 and TRBJ1-6, the full variable domain is DAGVTQSPTHLIKTRGQQVTLRCSPKSGHDTVSWYQQALGQGPQFIFQYYEEEERQRGNFPDRFSGHQFPNYSSELNVNALLLGDSALYLCASSFFSGSSPLHFGNGTRLTVT.

This clone was seen once. The rearrangement joins TRBV19 to TRBJ2-2; D is uncertain. CDR1 is LNHDA, CDR2 SQIVND, per germline (reference sequence). V was clipped by 0 bases and J by 7 bases, with 12 bases between them. There are 15 residues in the CDR3. This CDR3 reads CASSIDRGGGGELFF. The CDR3, as DNA: TGTGCCAGTAGTATAGATCGTGGCGGCGGCGGGGAGCTGTTTTTT.

The chain is built from TRBV5-1 and TRBJ2-1; 7 bases fit TRBD2. The CDR3 runs 16 residues. Germline values: CDR1 SGHRS, CDR2 YFSETQ. Trimming took 4 bases from V and 5 from J; bases not matched to a gene: 12. CDR3 nucleotides: TGCGCCAGCAGCGTGACCACCGGGACTACGAACAATGAGCAGTTCTTC. Translated: CASSVTTGTTNNEQFF. Full variable domain (remainder filled in from reference TRBV5-1 and TRBJ2-1): KAGVTQTPRYLIKTRGQQVTLSCSPISGHRSVSWYQQTPGQGLQFLFEYFSETQRNKGNFPGRFSGRQFSNSRSEMNVSTLELGDSALYLCASSVTTGTTNNEQFFGPGTRLTVL.

This chain uses TRBV7-9 with TRBJ2-2; D gene uncertain. Germline loops: CDR1 SEHNR, CDR2 FQNEAQ (reference sequence). V shed 7 bases and J shed 0 bases, with 24 bases lying between them. The CDR3 consists of 19 residues. CDR3 sequence reads: CASIPYDGEVAPNTGELFF. CDR3 in DNA: TGTGCCAGCATCCCCTATGATGGTGAGGTGGCCCCGAACACCGGGGAGCTGTTTTTT.

The chain joins TRBV4-2 to TRBJ2-1, with 12 bases matching TRBD2. CDR3 size: 16 residues. The V gene end was trimmed by 2 bases and the J gene end by 3 bases; junction bases not matched to a gene: 2. Germline V gene sequence: CDR1 LGHNA, CDR2 YNFKEQ. The CDR3 reads CASSQLLAGGYNEQFF. In nucleotides, the CDR3 is TGTGCCAGCAGCCAATTACTAGCGGGAGGCTACAATGAGCAGTTCTTC.

This chain links TRBV5-1 with TRBJ2-3; TRBD2 matches 11 bases. CDR3 size: 16 residues. Losses at the gene ends were 4 bases for V and 0 bases for J; bases not matched to a gene: 4. CDR1 and CDR2 from the germline V gene are SGHRS and YFSETQ. CDR3 in amino acids: CASSTIAGGSTDTQYF. CDR3 bases: TGCGCCAGCAGCACAATAGCGGGGGGGAGCACAGATACGCAGTATTTT. The whole variable domain, filled in from reference TRBV5-1 and TRBJ2-3, reads KAGVTQTPRYLIKTRGQQVTLSCSPISGHRSVSWYQQTPGQGLQFLFEYFSETQRNKGNFPGRFSGRQFSNSRSEMNVSTLELGDSALYLCASSTIAGGSTDTQYFGPGTRLTVL.

The rearrangement links TRBV15 to TRBJ2-1, with 11 bases aligning to TRBD1. Trimming at V came to 0 bases and at J to 10 bases, leaving 8 bases not matched to a gene. The CDR3 contains 16 residues. CDR1 is LNHNV, CDR2 YYDKDF, per germline (reference sequence). The CDR3 DNA reads as TGTGCCACCAGCAGAGATGCGGGGACAGGGGGACGGGAGCAGTTCTTC. Its translation: CATSRDAGTGGREQFF.

The chain is built from TRBV6-5 and TRBJ1-2, with a weak D call TRBD1 (5 bases). CDR3 length: 13 amino acids. Germline CDR1 reads MNHEY; CDR2 reads SVGAGI. Trimming pared 7 bases from V and 4 bases from J, leaving 13 bases between. CDR3 nucleotide sequence: TGTGCCAGCAATGGACAAACAGGCTATGGCTACACCTTC. Encoded protein: CASNGQTGYGYTF.

This clone occurred once. CDR3 loop: CASSLAGAYNEQFF. CDR3 sequence (DNA): TGTGCCAGCAGCTTAGCGGGAGCCTACAATGAGCAGTTCTTC. The J gene is TRBJ2-1, the V gene TRBV7-3; TRBD2 matches at 7 bases. The ends lost 2 bases at V and 2 bases at J; junction bases unmatched: 0. The length of the CDR3 is 14 residues. Germline values: CDR1 SGHTA, CDR2 FQGTGA. Full variable domain (outside the CDR3, taken from reference TRBV7-3 and TRBJ2-1): GAGVSQTPSNKVTEKGKYVELRCDPISGHTALYWYRQSLGQGPEFLIYFQGTGAADDSGLPNDRFFAVRPEGSVSTLKIQRTERGDSAVYLCASSLAGAYNEQFFGPGTRLTVL.

The rearrangement links TRBV6-5 to TRBJ2-5; the D gene is possibly TRBD2 (5 bases). This CDR3 contains 14 residues. V was cut by 5 bases and J by 2 bases, with 12 bases left in between. Germline V gene lookup returns CDR1 MNHEY and CDR2 SVGAGI. The CDR3 coding sequence is TGTGCCAGCAGTACGGGAATACTTCAAGAGACCCAGTACTTC. Translation: CASSTGILQETQYF.

The CDR3 loop is CASSIAGTSSGNTIYF. For the CDR3, the DNA is TGTGCCAGTAGTATAGCAGGGACTAGCTCTGGAAACACCATATATTTT. V gene TRBV19 combines with J gene TRBJ1-3, with D maybe TRBD1 (5 bases). CDR1 and CDR2 (germline): LNHDA, SQIVND (reference sequence). This CDR3 is built from 16 residues. The V end lost 1 base, the J end lost 0 bases, and 10 bases lay between the germline ends.

The V gene is TRBV25-1, the J gene TRBJ1-1; 9 nucleotides match TRBD1. Per the germline V gene, CDR1 is MGHDK and CDR2 is SYGVNS. The CDR3 has 15 residues. After removal of 2 bases from V and 2 bases from J, the junction contained 3 bases not matched to a gene. The CDR3 DNA sequence: TGTGCCAGCAGTGAAAGGACAGGGGTCAACACTGAAGCTTTCTTT. Translation gives CASSERTGVNTEAFF.